The rows below give T cell receptor beta chains drawn from one sample of a study of OX40 agonist ivuxolimab in advanced cancers. Clones were sequenced by immunoSEQ multiplex PCR, and TCRdb holds only the in-frame ones, with some missing. The sample carries 66,000 or so clones, around 84% recorded once. The starting material was CD4+ or CD8+ T cells sorted from blood, obtained in a trial of the OX40 agonist ivuxolimab. These receptor sequences come from an adult with an advanced solid tumor such as melanoma, head and neck, liver or kidney cancer. Both conserved end residues are part of each CDR3. The D gene is left open where the match is weak. Rows may omit the clone size; those that give it use once, few, many or a size class.

clone_size j_call d_call v_call cdr3_nt cdr3_aa
NA TRBJ2-3 TRBD2 TRBV28 TGTGCCAGCAGTTTAACGGGGGGAAATACGCAGTATTTT CASSLTGGNTQYF
NA TRBJ2-7 NA TRBV28 TGTGCCAGCAGTTTAGTAGGGCAGCCCTACGAGCAGTACTTC CASSLVGQPYEQYF
NA TRBJ1-4 NA TRBV28 TGTGCCAGCAGTTTAGAGGGCGAGTCAACTAATGAAAAACTGTTTTTT CASSLEGESTNEKLFF
NA TRBJ2-5 NA TRBV19 TGTGCCAGTAGTGTCCGGAAGGGGCAAGAGACCCAGTACTTC CASSVRKGQETQYF
NA TRBJ2-1 NA TRBV29-1 TGCAGCCTCCCCCCCGAAAATGACAATGAGCAGTTCTTC CSLPPENDNEQFF
NA TRBJ1-1 NA TRBV28 TGTGCCAGCAGTTTATCGGGCAGAACAAACACTGAAGCTTTCTTT CASSLSGRTNTEAFF
NA TRBJ2-7 NA TRBV9 TGTGCCAGCAGGGGACAAGGGAACTACGAGCAGTACTTC CASRGQGNYEQYF
once TRBJ1-4 TRBD1 TRBV7-9 TGTGCCAGCAGCTTAGACGGGACAGGGCGCGAAAAACTGTTTTTT CASSLDGTGREKLFF
NA TRBJ2-1 TRBD1 TRBV19 TGTGCCAGTAGTCGACAGGGGGCGGGTTACAATGAGCAGTTCTTC CASSRQGAGYNEQFF
few TRBJ2-7 NA TRBV5-1 TGCGCCAGCAGCCCGGGGACAGCGGGAGTAGGGTACGAGCAGTACTTC CASSPGTAGVGYEQYF
few TRBJ1-1 NA TRBV5-1 TGCGCCAGCAGCTTGGATCCGAGGAACACTGAAGCTTTCTTT CASSLDPRNTEAFF
NA TRBJ2-2 NA TRBV18 TGTGCCAGCTCACCTGGGGCCGGGGAGCTGTTTTTT CASSPGAGELFF
NA TRBJ1-3 NA TRBV12-2 TGTGCAAGTCGCTTAGCGGGAAGGGGGCGAAAAGGAAACACCATATATTTT CASRLAGRGRKGNTIYF
NA TRBJ1-6 TRBD1 TRBV6-5 TGTGCCAGCAGCCAGACAGGGTGGGATTCACCCCTCCACTTT CASSQTGWDSPLHF
NA TRBJ2-5 TRBD1 TRBV5-1 TGCGCCAGCAGGTTATCACCGGGACAGGGACCCCAAGAGACCCAGTACTTC CASRLSPGQGPQETQYF
NA TRBJ2-7 NA TRBV2 TGTGCCAGCAGTGAGCAGTGGTCCTACGAGCAGTACTTC CASSEQWSYEQYF
NA TRBJ2-5 NA TRBV18 TGTGCCAGCTCACCACAAGGGGTGGAGACCCAGTACTTC CASSPQGVETQYF
NA TRBJ1-1 NA TRBV19 TGTGCCAGTAGTGGACAGTTGAACACTGAAGCTTTCTTT CASSGQLNTEAFF
NA TRBJ2-7 NA TRBV5-1 TGCGCCAGCAGCTTAAGGCCGGGACACTACGAGCAGTACTTC CASSLRPGHYEQYF
NA TRBJ2-3 NA TRBV7-9 TGTGCCAGCAGCTTAGCGGGGGGAGATACGCAGTATTTT CASSLAGGDTQYF
NA TRBJ1-6 NA TRBV18 TGTGCCAGCTCACCAGTTGCAAATAATTCACCCCTCCACTTT CASSPVANNSPLHF
NA TRBJ2-5 NA TRBV6-5 TGTGCCAGCAGTTCGGGCCGGAACGCGGAGACCCAGTACTTC CASSSGRNAETQYF
NA TRBJ2-1 NA TRBV23-1 TGCGCCAGCAGTCAATTGGGCAGAGACTCCTACAATGAGCAGTTCTTC CASSQLGRDSYNEQFF
NA TRBJ1-1 TRBD1 TRBV7-8 TGTGCCAGCAGCGCCTCACAGGGGTGGACTGAAGCTTTCTTT CASSASQGWTEAFF
NA TRBJ2-2 TRBD1 TRBV11-3 TGTGCCAGCAGCCCGGGACAGTCGAACACCGGGGAGCTGTTTTTT CASSPGQSNTGELFF
NA TRBJ2-7 TRBD1 TRBV27 TGTGCCAGCAGTTTATCTCCATCGGACAGGGGCTACGAGCAGTACTTC CASSLSPSDRGYEQYF
NA TRBJ2-3 NA TRBV5-5 TGTGCCAGCAGCTTCTTGCGGGGTAACACAGATACGCAGTATTTT CASSFLRGNTDTQYF
NA TRBJ2-1 TRBD2 TRBV7-3 TGTGCCAGCAGCCTTAGCGGGAGGGTTGAGGATGAGCAGTTCTTC CASSLSGRVEDEQFF
NA TRBJ1-6 NA TRBV7-2 TGTGCCAGCAGCCCGTTTGGGAATTCACCCCTCCACTTT CASSPFGNSPLHF
NA TRBJ2-5 TRBD1 TRBV27 TGTGCCAGCAGTGTGACAGGGCGTCAAGAGACCCAGTACTTC CASSVTGRQETQYF
NA TRBJ1-1 NA TRBV5-5 TGTGCCAGCAGCTTGCAGGACACTGAAGCTTTCTTT CASSLQDTEAFF
NA TRBJ1-2 TRBD1 TRBV9 TGTGCCAGCAGCGCTTTACAGGGGGCGCGAGCTAACTATGGCTACACCTTC CASSALQGARANYGYTF
NA TRBJ2-5 NA TRBV2 TGTGCCAGCCAGACAGAGACCCAAGAGACCCAGTACTTC CASQTETQETQYF
NA TRBJ2-1 NA TRBV14 TGTGCCAGCAGCCCCTTCAGTGGGAGCTCCTACAATGAGCAGTTCTTC CASSPFSGSSYNEQFF
NA TRBJ2-1 TRBD2 TRBV7-9 TGTGCCAGCAGCTTAAGGTTAGCGGGGGGCAATGAGCAGTTCTTC CASSLRLAGGNEQFF
NA TRBJ2-5 TRBD2 TRBV7-8 TGTGCCAGCAGCTTGAGCGGGAGGTCCGAGGAGACCCAGTACTTC CASSLSGRSEETQYF
NA TRBJ1-2 NA TRBV4-1 TGCGCCAGGGGAGTTGGCTACACCTTC CARGVGYTF
NA TRBJ1-1 NA TRBV6-1 TGTGCCAGCAGTTCTAGGGCGCGGGGTGGGACTGAAGCTTTCTTT CASSSRARGGTEAFF
NA TRBJ1-3 NA TRBV19 TGTGCCAGTAGTATCCCCCCGCGGGACACCGGCCGGGACACCATATATTTT CASSIPPRDTGRDTIYF
NA TRBJ1-1 NA TRBV18 TGTGCCAGCTCACCAAATAGGGGTGGCACTGAAGCTTTCTTT CASSPNRGGTEAFF
once TRBJ2-1 TRBD2 TRBV30 TGTGCCTCCAACGGGCGGGGGGCTCTCAATGAGCAGTTCTTC CASNGRGALNEQFF
NA TRBJ2-2 NA TRBV5-1 TGCGCCAGCAGCAATACAGGGATCACCGGGGAGCTGTTTTTT CASSNTGITGELFF
once TRBJ2-7 NA TRBV5-5 TGTGCCAGCAGCTTCCACCGAGGGGAGCAGTACTTC CASSFHRGEQYF
NA TRBJ2-1 TRBD2 TRBV7-9 TGTGCCAGCAGTAGCGGGAGGGCCACCAATGAGCAGTTCTTC CASSSGRATNEQFF
NA TRBJ2-7 TRBD2 TRBV27 TGTGCCAGCAGTCGAGCGGGAGGGCCCTTGTACGAGCAGTACTTC CASSRAGGPLYEQYF
few TRBJ1-5 NA TRBV18 TGTGCCAGCTCACCAGGGGGTGATCAGCCCCAGCATTTT CASSPGGDQPQHF
once TRBJ1-4 TRBD1 TRBV2 TGTGCCAGCAGCCCCACCGGGACAGGGTATGAAAAACTGTTTTTT CASSPTGTGYEKLFF
NA TRBJ2-5 NA TRBV15 TGTGCCACCAGTCACCACCAAGAGACCCAGTACTTC CATSHHQETQYF
NA TRBJ2-1 TRBD2 TRBV5-1 TGCGCCAGCAGCCCTAGCGGGAATGGATACAATGAGCAGTTCTTC CASSPSGNGYNEQFF
NA TRBJ2-1 TRBD1 TRBV18 TGTGCCAGCTCACCACCGACAGGGTTAGTTTACAATGAGCAGTTCTTC CASSPPTGLVYNEQFF
NA TRBJ2-7 NA TRBV4-2 TGTGCCAGCAGCCAAGCGTGGGACGTTGACTACGAGCAGTACTTC CASSQAWDVDYEQYF
once TRBJ2-7 NA TRBV4-2 TGTGCCAGCAGCCAAGAAGGGGCCTACGAGCAGTACTTC CASSQEGAYEQYF
NA TRBJ1-1 NA TRBV19 TGTGCCAGTAGTATTTGGGGGGACACTGAAGCTTTCTTT CASSIWGDTEAFF
NA TRBJ2-7 NA TRBV18 TGTGCCAGCTCCCCTGGGGAACAGGGTTGGTACCCTTCCCGCTACGAGCAGTACTTC CASSPGEQGWYPSRYEQYF